A single TCR beta chain is shown here with its context. The clone's antigen remains unknown. Base quality data are lacking; no much larger clone is found one base away. To sequence the TCRbeta CDR3 region, genomic DNA was isolated from the sorted cells. TCRbeta CDR3 regions were sequenced using the immunoSEQ Assay. Sourced from immuneACCESS, this table was stored by TCRdb with only in-frame sequences that have V and J called. A share of the clones is absent; for the studies checked, an unresolved V gene accounts for under half, and the remainder has no known explanation. Across this sample there are 30,000 to 35,000 clones, with 81% seen only once. The ten largest clones capture approximately 1.3% of the sample. The trial excluded patients who had a history of autoimmune disease or who were on systemic immunosuppression. In every dose cohort, peripheral blood was drawn for TCR sequencing at baseline, cycle 4 day 1, and cycle 7 day 1. Samples came from an open-label, multicenter, first-in-human phase I dose-escalation trial of ivuxolimab. Adults with locally advanced or metastatic head and neck squamous cell, hepatocellular, melanoma or renal cell carcinoma were enrolled in the trial. CD4+ and CD8+ T cells were sorted separately from peripheral blood before TCR sequencing.

The data are from a study of OX40 agonist ivuxolimab in advanced cancers. Background for the entire study: Ivuxolimab was a fully human IgG2 agonistic monoclonal antibody targeting the costimulatory receptor OX40 (CD134). Of the approximately 53 patients in dose escalation, some 20 had hepatocellular carcinoma, some 15 had melanoma, 9 had renal cell carcinoma and 9 had head and neck cancer. The dose-escalation cohort was 82.7% male with a mean age of around 64 years, ranging from roughly 20 to 80. The paper describes the monotherapy dose-escalation part (N of about 47 patients) of the phase I trial of ivuxolimab. The purpose of peripheral TCRbeta sequencing was to test whether ivuxolimab changed TCR sequence diversity and led to clonal T-cell expansion. Intravenous ivuxolimab was administered to patients every 2 weeks at six dose levels: 0.01, 0.1, 0.3, 1.5, 3 and 10 mg/kg. Three dose-escalation patients achieved partial responses, one with hepatocellular carcinoma and two with cutaneous melanoma. Prior anti-PD-1, anti-PD-L1 or anti-CTLA-4 therapy was permitted, and approximately 40% of dose-escalation patients had received checkpoint inhibitors.

Taken from cysteine to phenylalanine, the CDR3 has 14 residues. The kept DNA is CDR3 alone, 42 bases in frame from the first base. V drops 7 bases and J drops 6 bases, leaving 16 bases in between. As encoded in the germline V gene, CDR1 is SGHRS while CDR2 is YFSETQ. What the authors observed across the whole study: Clonal expansion of both CD4+ and CD8+ blood T cells was observed from baseline to week 6 at doses 0.1 to 3.0 mg/kg. Low levels of normalized T-cell clonal expansion were also seen in some patients who did not respond. After ivuxolimab, CD8+ T cells had more expanded clones than CD4+ T cells on average. Which antigens the clonally expanded peripheral T cells were specific for was not determined. In the 0.1-3.0 mg/kg groups, partial responders were among the patients with the lowest normalized peripheral clonal expansion, particularly in CD8+ T cells.

The chain was built from TRBV5-1 and TRBJ2-2, and perhaps TRBD2 as D gene, on 5 matching bases. The material sequenced was CD4+ or CD8+ T cells sorted from blood, taken in a trial of the OX40 agonist ivuxolimab. The source is an adult with an advanced solid tumor such as melanoma, head and neck, liver or kidney cancer. The bases are TGCGCCAGCGCCGGGATGAGTCCGGCCGGGGAGCTGTTTTTT. Its protein product is CASAGMSPAGELFF.